Here is one T cell receptor beta chain with its context. The antigen remains undetermined. With 10 bases removed from V and 1 base from J, the gap between germline ends came to 23 bases. CDR1 and CDR2 from the germline V gene are LGHDT and YNNKEL (reference sequence). CDR3 length: 16 amino acids. These data belong to a study of T-cell reconstitution after alpha-beta-depleted transplantation in children. Findings and limits, study-wide: About two months after transplant, alpha-beta T cells reportedly came from several hundred expanded graft clones. Surviving recipient T cells and intrathymic progenitors accounted for some patients' high TCRbeta diversity at day 60. Among T cells one year after transplant, newly produced cells accounted for most counts and diversity.

Unique molecular identifiers tagged the TCRbeta library. TCRdb re-called the PCR reads with MiXCR, one entry per CDR3 protein. The table lists more than 500,000 distinct CDR3 sequences, about an eighth of them singletons. This chain joins TRBV3-1 and TRBJ2-7; D unclear. The sequencing here drew on PBMCs, mostly from graft donor cells, taken 180 days after TCRalphabeta/CD19-depleted stem cell transplant. This receptor was obtained from a female patient aged 2-9 years who had a stem cell transplant for aplastic anemia, so the T cells may come from the graft donor. The CDR3, as DNA: TGTGCCACCTCCAAGCAATTCGAAAGGGCTTCCTACGAGCAGTACTTC. Amino acid sequence: CATSKQFERASYEQYF.